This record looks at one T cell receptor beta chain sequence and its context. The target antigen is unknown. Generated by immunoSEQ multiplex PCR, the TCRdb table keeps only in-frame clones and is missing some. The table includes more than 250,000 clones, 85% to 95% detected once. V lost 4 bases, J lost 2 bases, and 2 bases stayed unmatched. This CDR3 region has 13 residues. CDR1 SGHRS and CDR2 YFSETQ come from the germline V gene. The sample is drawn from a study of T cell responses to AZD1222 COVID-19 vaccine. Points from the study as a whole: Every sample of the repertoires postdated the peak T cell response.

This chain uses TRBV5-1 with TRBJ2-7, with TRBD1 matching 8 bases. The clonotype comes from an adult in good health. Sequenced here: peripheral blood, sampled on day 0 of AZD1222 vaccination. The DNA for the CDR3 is TGCGCCAGCAGCCTCAGGGGGCCCTACGAGCAGTACTTC. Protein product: CASSLRGPYEQYF.